This T cell receptor beta chain stems from a study of regulatory T cells in long-lasting Graves disease. Time point given: persistent/refractory GD, antithyroid drugs over 5 years with positive TRAb. RNA isolated from PBMCs was used to make the TCR library. American Thyroid Association guidelines served as the basis for diagnosing Graves' disease. All patients originated from an endocrinology department located in Xi'an, China. EDTA tubes were used for drawing about 9 milliliters of peripheral blood. This clonotype was seen only once. At one end the junction does not follow the germline gene, possibly because of a read error. CDR3 regions were amplified by Arm-PCR using iRepertoire HTBI primers to build TCR beta libraries. A single record per CDR3 protein comes from TCRdb applying MiXCR to the multiplex PCR reads. Among 310,000 or so distinct CDR3 sequences, roughly a fifth were seen once, and the ten largest hold 56%.

This TCR was recovered from a female donor with Graves disease. Sequencing was performed on peripheral blood mononuclear cells (PBMCs), taken when the disease was refractory, from a patient treated with antithyroid drugs.

The CDR3 nucleotides are TGTGCCAGCAGTCTTCAGGGATATAGCGATCAGCCCCAGCATTTT. This sequence encodes CASSLQGYSDQPQHF. This chain connects TRBV27 to TRBJ1-5; the D gene is possibly TRBD1 (5 bases). CDR1 and CDR2 (germline): MNHEY, SMNVEV (reference sequence). There are 15 residues in the CDR3.